This TCR beta chain appears in the sequencing data of a study of metastatic and nonmetastatic thyroid tumors. TCRdb recomputed clones from the PCR reads via MiXCR. This sample has 100,000 or so clones, with 15% found just once. The entire patient cohort was treatment-naive prior to thyroid surgery. With respect to this clone: A read error may explain this, as a much larger clone is one base away. This sample includes further DNA sequences coding for the same CDR3.

Germline V gives CDR1 DFQATT, CDR2 SNEGSKA (reference sequence). This CDR3 contains 13 residues. Trimming removed 7 bases from V and 8 bases from J; junction bases left unmatched: 8. This TCR was sampled from a female donor with papillary thyroid cancer or a benign thyroid nodule (not recorded which). Some clones in this sample may be carry-over from other donors' samples. Sequenced input: blood. The chain employs TRBV20-1 and TRBJ2-1; TRBD2 agrees at 10 bases. The DNA for the CDR3 is TGCAGTGGCCAGCGGGGGGGCCGAGATGAGCAGTTCTTC. The encoded protein is CSGQRGGRDEQFF.